The 9 T cell receptor beta chains in this list originate from one sample, sequenced in a study of OX40 agonist ivuxolimab in advanced cancers. Repertoires were generated with immunoSEQ multiplex PCR, while TCRdb's copy carries only in-frame clones and drops some. Among roughly 79,000 clones, around 83% were seen once, and the ten largest hold roughly a sixth. Here the sequenced sample was CD4+ or CD8+ T cells sorted from blood, taken in a trial of the OX40 agonist ivuxolimab. These receptors all come from an adult with an advanced solid tumor such as melanoma, head and neck, liver or kidney cancer.

V usage is TRBV2 and J usage is TRBJ2-6; TRBD1 is a possible D gene (6 bases). This CDR3 is built from 17 residues. Germline CDR1 and CDR2: SNHLY and FYNNEI. Trimming removed 5 bases from V and 0 bases from J, with 14 bases in between. CDR3 sequence (DNA): TGTGCCAGCAGTTTGGACAGCCCTACCTCTGGGGCCAACGTCCTGACTTTC. This codes for CASSLDSPTSGANVLTF.

This chain uses TRBV2 with TRBJ1-1; D possibly corresponds to TRBD1 (5 bases). V was cut by 6 bases and J by 3 bases, with 14 bases left in between. This CDR3 comprises 14 residues. Germline loops: CDR1 SNHLY, CDR2 FYNNEI. CDR3 bases: TGTGCCAGCAGGGGGGAGATCGGCGACACTGAAGCTTTCTTT. Amino acid sequence: CASRGEIGDTEAFF. The full variable domain, with the rest looked up from reference TRBV2 and TRBJ1-1, is EPEVTQTPSHQVTQMGQEVILRCVPISNHLYFYWYRQILGQKVEFLVSFYNNEISEKSEIFDDQFSVERPDGSNFTLKIRSTKLEDSAMYFCASRGEIGDTEAFFGQGTRLTVV.

V is TRBV19 and J is TRBJ2-1, with no clear D. V was clipped by 2 bases and J by 0 bases, with 11 bases between them. Germline lookup yields CDR1 LNHDA and CDR2 SQIVND (reference sequence). The length of the CDR3 is 16 residues. CDR3 sequence reads: CASSIYTTSSYNEQFF. CDR3 DNA sequence: TGTGCCAGTAGTATATATACTACGAGCTCCTACAATGAGCAGTTCTTC.

This chain uses TRBV28 with TRBJ2-1; D gene ambiguous. The CDR3 is 12 residues long. V dropped 6 bases and J dropped 5 bases, with 8 bases sitting between them. Germline V gives CDR1 MDHEN, CDR2 SYDVKM. The CDR3 sequence is CASRETNNEQFF. CDR3 coding DNA: TGTGCCAGCAGGGAAACAAACAATGAGCAGTTCTTC.

The gene calls are TRBV21-1 and TRBJ1-4; TRBD1 reflects the table's D call only, with no check against the DNA. TRBV21-1 is a pseudogene locus. This CDR3 is built from 15 residues. The CDR3: CASRTQGFYNEKLFF. DNA of the CDR3: TGTGCCAGCAGAACACAGGGGTTCTATAATGAAAAACTGTTTTTT.

The J gene is TRBJ2-3, the V gene TRBV11-3; D unclear. This CDR3 is 13 amino acids long. Trimming shortened V by 5 bases and J by 3 bases, and 9 bases separated the two germline ends. Germline V gene lookup returns CDR1 SGHNT and CDR2 YENEEA. The CDR3 bases are TGTGCCAGCAGCAACCGAAGAACAGATACGCAGTATTTT. Translated: CASSNRRTDTQYF.

The chain is built from TRBV5-4 and TRBJ2-7; no definite D call. Trimming removed 0 bases from V and 5 bases from J, with 9 bases in between. The germline V gene encodes CDR1 SGHNT and CDR2 YYREEE (reference sequence). The CDR3 contains 13 residues. In DNA, the CDR3 is TGTGCCAGCAGCTTGGCCGGACCCCACGAGCAGTACTTC. It is translated as CASSLAGPHEQYF.

CDR3 DNA sequence: TGTGCCAGCAGCCGGACAGGGGGATTTTCTTTAAGGGACTACACCTTC. The encoded protein is CASSRTGGFSLRDYTF. The V call is TRBV28, the J call TRBJ1-2; 10 bases are a match to TRBD1. The CDR3 length is 16 residues. J lost 10 bases, V lost 6 bases, and 17 bases had no gene match. CDR1 MDHEN and CDR2 SYDVKM come from the germline V gene.

The V and J genes are TRBV10-1 and TRBJ2-1, with 9 bases fitting TRBD2. This CDR3 spans 15 amino acids. The germline V gene has CDR1 WNHNN and CDR2 SYGVQD (reference sequence). V shed 3 bases and J 7 bases; nucleotides not matched to a gene: 7. The CDR3 protein is CASSEAGGRRNEQFF. Here the CDR3 DNA reads TGCGCCAGCAGTGAAGCGGGAGGCCGTCGAAATGAGCAGTTCTTC.